The clone carrying this TCR beta chain came up a few times. The data belong to a study of T cells in Graves' hyperthyroidism and ophthalmopathy. The investigators amplified TCR beta CDR3 regions from RNA transcripts. The HTBI set primed first-round TCR CDR3 RT-PCR. One entry per CDR3 protein, called by TCRdb with MiXCR from the multiplex PCR reads. The repertoire includes approximately 600,000 distinct CDR3 sequences, around 15% of them detected once, and approximately 3.8% sits in the top ten. CDR1 SGHAT and CDR2 FQNNGV come from the germline V gene. CDR3 length: 15 amino acids. Deletions cut 1 base from V and 2 bases from J, with 10 bases between.

The receptor was derived from a woman younger than 45 with Graves' hyperthyroidism. The rearrangement links TRBV11-2 to TRBJ2-3, with D hard to call. Input material: blood. CDR3 nucleotide sequence: TGTGCCAGCAGCTTAGGCCCCCTGCCCACAGATACGCAGTATTTT. Its translation: CASSLGPLPTDTQYF.